This T cell receptor beta chain was found in a study of regulatory and conventional T cells in RAG deficiency. Overall study results and limits: Shannon entropy fell and Simpson indices rose in RAG-deficient patients. Treg unique TCR beta sequences were about 91-fold fewer in Omenn syndrome and CID/AS patients than controls.

Generated by immunoSEQ multiplex PCR, the TCRdb table keeps only in-frame clones and is missing some. The sample yields around 37,000 clones, 89% seen once. The CDR3 extends over 17 amino acids. V was trimmed by 0 bases and J by 8 bases, leaving 22 bases between them. Germline lookup yields CDR1 LNHNV and CDR2 YYDKDF (reference sequence). Points on this clone: The antigen is not known.

These sequences were also reported in another study, on regulatory T cells. That paper notes: The PCR used 52 TRBV and 13 TRBJ primers.

V and J are TRBV15 and TRBJ1-2, with D possibly being TRBD1 (6 bases). Sequenced: CD8+ T cells sorted from blood. The clonotype was recovered from a human donor in good health. CDR3 protein: CATSRDKSRQAGRGYTF. Written as DNA, the CDR3 is TGTGCCACCAGCAGAGATAAGTCCCGACAGGCGGGACGAGGCTACACCTTC.